The 5 T cell receptor beta chains below were found in one sample sequenced in a study of blood T cell repertoires in COVID-19. The method was immunoSEQ multiplex PCR; TCRdb's version includes in-frame clones alone and lacks a portion of them. The data contain a few hundred thousand clones, around nine tenths of them singletons. Sequenced sample: peripheral blood. The source of these receptors is a middle-aged man who had recovered from COVID-19.

The chain couples TRBV6-5 to TRBJ2-1; no reliable D call. Deletions cut 7 bases from V and 0 bases from J, with 13 bases between. Germline V gives CDR1 MNHEY, CDR2 SVGAGI. This CDR3 contains 15 residues. The DNA of the CDR3 is TGTGCCAGCACGATCGTCCGGAGCTCCTACAATGAGCAGTTCTTC. Amino acids: CASTIVRSSYNEQFF.

There are a few counts of this clone. The rearrangement links TRBV9 to TRBJ1-1; D gene unclear. V was clipped by 0 bases and J by 0 bases, with 6 bases between them. CDR1 is SGDLS, CDR2 YYNGEE, per germline. This CDR3 contains 14 residues. CDR3 loop: CASSVELLNTEAFF. CDR3 DNA sequence: TGTGCCAGCAGCGTAGAACTACTGAACACTGAAGCTTTCTTT.

This sequence joins TRBV2 and TRBJ2-6; D remains ambiguous. Germline V CDR1 and CDR2: SNHLY, FYNNEI. V dropped 4 bases and J dropped 1 base, with 11 bases sitting between them. The CDR3 spans 16 residues. CDR3 bases: TGTGCCAGCAGTGTTGAACGAGTTTCTGGGGCCAACGTCCTGACTTTC. It is translated as CASSVERVSGANVLTF.

The rearrangement links TRBV7-8 to TRBJ2-5, with TRBD2 matching 8 bases. CDR3 size: 15 residues. Germline CDR1 is SGHVS and CDR2 is FQNEAQ. V lost 2 bases and J lost 2; bases outside the gene matches: 4. CDR3 region: CASSLSGSLQETQYF. As DNA, the CDR3 is TGTGCCAGCAGCTTAAGCGGGAGTTTACAAGAGACCCAGTACTTC.

The chain has TRBV27 and TRBJ1-1, with D perhaps TRBD1 (6 bases). CDR1 is MNHEY and CDR2 is SMNVEV in the germline V gene (reference sequence). CDR3 size: 16 residues. V lost 3 bases, J lost 0 bases, and 14 bases lay in between. CDR3 sequence reads: CASSFRGALMNTEAFF. In DNA form, the CDR3 reads TGTGCCAGCAGTTTTCGGGGGGCACTGATGAACACTGAAGCTTTCTTT.